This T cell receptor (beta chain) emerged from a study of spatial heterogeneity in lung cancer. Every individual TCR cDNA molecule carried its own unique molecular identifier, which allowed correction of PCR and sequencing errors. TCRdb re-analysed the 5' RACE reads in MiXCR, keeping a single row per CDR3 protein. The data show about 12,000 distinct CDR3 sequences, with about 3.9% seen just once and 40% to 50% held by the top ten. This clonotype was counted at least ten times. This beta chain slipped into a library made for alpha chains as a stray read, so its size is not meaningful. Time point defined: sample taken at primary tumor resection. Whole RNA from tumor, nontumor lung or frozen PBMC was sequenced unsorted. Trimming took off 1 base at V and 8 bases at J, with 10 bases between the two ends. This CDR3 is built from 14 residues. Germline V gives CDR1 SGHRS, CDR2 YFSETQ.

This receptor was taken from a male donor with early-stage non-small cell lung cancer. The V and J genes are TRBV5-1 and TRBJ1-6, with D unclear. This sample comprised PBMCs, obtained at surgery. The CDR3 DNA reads TGCGCCAGCAGCTTGACCCACGTTGATTCACCCCTCCACTTT. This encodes CASSLTHVDSPLHF.